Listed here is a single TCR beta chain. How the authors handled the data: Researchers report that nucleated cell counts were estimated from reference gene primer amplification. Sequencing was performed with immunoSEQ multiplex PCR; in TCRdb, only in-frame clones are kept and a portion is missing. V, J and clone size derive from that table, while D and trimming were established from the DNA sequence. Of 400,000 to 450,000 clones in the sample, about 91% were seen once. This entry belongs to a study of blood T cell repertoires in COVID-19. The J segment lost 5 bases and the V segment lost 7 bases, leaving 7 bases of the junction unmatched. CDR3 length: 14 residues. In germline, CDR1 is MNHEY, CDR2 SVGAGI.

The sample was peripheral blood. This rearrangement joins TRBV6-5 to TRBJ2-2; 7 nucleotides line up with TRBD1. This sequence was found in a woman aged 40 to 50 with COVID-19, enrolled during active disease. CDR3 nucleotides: TGTGCCAGCACCCCGGGACAGAGGACCGGGGAGCTGTTTTTT. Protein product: CASTPGQRTGELFF.